Below, 27 T cell receptor beta chains from the same sample are listed, as sequenced in a study of T cell responses to AZD1222 COVID-19 vaccine. Profiled with immunoSEQ multiplex PCR; TCRdb holds only in-frame clones, not every one. Among 75,000 to 95,000 clones listed, approximately 81% were seen once. The source was peripheral blood, collected on day 0 of AZD1222 vaccination. The receptors come from an adult in good health.

This chain joins TRBV18 and TRBJ1-1; the D is unclear. This CDR3 has 14 residues. Trimming shortened V by 1 base and J by 4 bases, and 10 bases separated the two germline ends. Per the germline V gene, CDR1 is KGHSH and CDR2 is LQKENI. The CDR3 nucleotides are TGTGCCAGCTCACCACGCTGGGGATCCACTGAAGCTTTCTTT. Its protein product is CASSPRWGSTEAFF.

This sequence joins TRBV9 and TRBJ1-3; 7 nucleotides line up with TRBD1. Per germline, CDR1 SGDLS and CDR2 YYNGEE. The CDR3 consists of 15 residues. Trimming took 3 bases from V and 2 from J; bases not matched to a gene: 5. The DNA of the CDR3 is TGTGCCAGCAGCGCCCCACAGGGGACTGGAAACACCATATATTTT. It translates to CASSAPQGTGNTIYF.

The chain is built from TRBV18 and TRBJ1-1; D may be TRBD1 (5 bases). From germline, CDR1 is KGHSH and CDR2 LQKENI. Deletions cut 5 bases from V and 2 bases from J, with 12 bases between. The length of the CDR3 is 14 residues. This chain's CDR3 is CASSGGVRNTEAFF. CDR3 nucleotide sequence: TGTGCCAGCTCAGGAGGGGTACGCAACACTGAAGCTTTCTTT.

CDR3 region: CASSFRGGETQYF. CDR3 sequence (DNA): TGTGCCAGCAGTTTCCGGGGCGGGGAGACCCAGTACTTC. The chain couples TRBV27 to TRBJ2-5; D tentatively fits TRBD1 or TRBD2 (5 bases each). Trimming stripped 3 bases from V and 5 bases from J, with 10 bases between. Germline V CDR1 and CDR2: MNHEY, SMNVEV (reference sequence). This CDR3 region has 13 residues.

The chain combines TRBV15 with TRBJ1-6, with a tentative D call TRBD1 (5 bases). CDR1 is LNHNV, CDR2 YYDKDF, per germline (reference sequence). V was trimmed by 3 bases and J by 4 bases, leaving 10 bases between them. This CDR3 has 15 residues. The chain's CDR3 is CATSSEGLYNSPLHF. The CDR3 region has the DNA TGTGCCACCAGCAGTGAGGGGCTGTATAATTCACCCCTCCACTTT.

V is TRBV27 and J is TRBJ2-6, with TRBD1 as a possible D gene (6 bases). The CDR3 runs to 15 residues. V was trimmed by 5 bases and J by 5 bases, leaving 13 bases between them. Germline CDR1 and CDR2: MNHEY and SMNVEV (reference sequence). The CDR3 loop reads CASSGGWDRANVLTF. The CDR3 nucleotides are TGTGCCAGCAGTGGGGGCTGGGATAGGGCCAACGTCCTGACTTTC.

This chain links TRBV6-5 with TRBJ1-4; 9 bases are shared with TRBD1. With 5 bases clipped from V and 8 bases from J, the junction kept 6 bases outside the gene matches. CDR3 length: 14 amino acids. Germline V gene lookup returns CDR1 MNHEY and CDR2 SVGAGI. The CDR3 coding sequence is TGTGCCAGCAGTCGGGACAGGGCTGGCGAAAAACTGTTTTTT. Its protein product is CASSRDRAGEKLFF.

V and J are TRBV18 and TRBJ2-1, with TRBD1 identical over 9 bases. The V segment lost 2 bases and the J segment 7 bases; nucleotides outside the gene matches: 6. The germline gives CDR1 KGHSH, CDR2 LQKENI. The CDR3 sequence is 15 residues long. CDR3 amino acids: CASSPAATGGNEQFF. CDR3 in DNA: TGTGCCAGCTCACCAGCCGCGACAGGGGGAAATGAGCAGTTCTTC.

The rearrangement links TRBV13 to TRBJ1-2; no clear D. Germline values: CDR1 PRHDT, CDR2 FYEKMQ (reference sequence). Trimming removed 7 bases at V and 3 bases at J, with 15 bases between. CDR3 length: 14 amino acids. The CDR3 loop reads CASTPVYSYYGYTF. The CDR3 DNA is TGTGCCAGCACCCCGGTGTACTCCTACTATGGCTACACCTTC.

The chain joins TRBV7-2 to TRBJ1-2, with TRBD1 as a possible D gene (5 bases). Looked up from germline, CDR1 is SGHTA and CDR2 is FQGNSA. Trimming cost V 2 bases and J 3 bases, with 13 bases left between them. The CDR3 contains 15 residues. The DNA for the CDR3 is TGTGCCAGCAGCTTATTATTCAGGGCCCACTATGGCTACACCTTC. As protein: CASSLLFRAHYGYTF.

In this sample, this clone turned up a few times. The genes are TRBV12-3 or TRBV12-4 and TRBJ1-5; D is uncertain. V lost 7 bases to trimming and J lost 7 bases, with 14 bases between them. This CDR3 contains 13 residues. This CDR3 reads CASNKGREQPQHF. The CDR3 region has the DNA TGTGCCAGCAACAAAGGTAGGGAACAGCCCCAGCATTTT.

This clone was observed a single time. This chain joins TRBV28 and TRBJ2-7, with D perhaps assigned TRBD1 or TRBD2 (5 bases each). V lost 10 bases and J 3 bases, leaving 19 bases between the germline ends. CDR1 MDHEN and CDR2 SYDVKM come from the germline V gene. CDR3 length: 14 amino acids. The CDR3 here is CATRGSSKGYEQYF. The CDR3 DNA reads TGTGCCACCCGGGGCTCTTCCAAAGGCTACGAGCAGTACTTC.

In DNA form, the CDR3 reads TGTGCCAGCAGCCAGGGGGGCCGACTCAATACCTACGAGCAGTACTTC. It yields the protein CASSQGGRLNTYEQYF. The chain uses TRBV5-4 and TRBJ2-7, with D perhaps TRBD1 (7 bases). V gave up 4 bases and J gave up 2 bases, with 19 bases separating them. The CDR3 covers 16 residues. Germline CDR1 SGHNT, CDR2 YYREEE (reference sequence).

The chain couples TRBV28 to TRBJ2-3; 7 bases agree with TRBD1. The germline gives CDR1 MDHEN, CDR2 SYDVKM. The ends lost 6 bases at V and 2 bases at J; junction bases unmatched: 2. The CDR3 is 13 residues long. The CDR3 nucleotides read TGTGCCAGCAGGACAGGGAACACAGATACGCAGTATTTT. Its translation: CASRTGNTDTQYF.

J is TRBJ2-7 and V is TRBV7-3; 7 nucleotides agree with TRBD1. With 5 bases clipped from V and 6 bases from J, the junction kept 13 bases outside the gene matches. The CDR3 totals 15 residues. Germline loops: CDR1 SGHTA, CDR2 FQGTGA. CDR3 loop: CASSTPTGSSREQYF. CDR3 DNA sequence: TGTGCCAGCAGCACCCCGACAGGGTCCAGCCGCGAGCAGTACTTC.

The chain joins TRBV2 to TRBJ2-1; D unresolved. Germline CDR1 reads SNHLY; CDR2 reads FYNNEI. Trimming took 4 bases from V and 5 from J, leaving 9 bases between them. This CDR3 has 13 amino acids. CDR3 DNA: TGTGCCAGCAGTGTAGGGCGGAACAATGAGCAGTTCTTC. Protein sequence: CASSVGRNNEQFF.

This clone was observed a few times. The chain links TRBV6-2 or TRBV6-3 to TRBJ2-1, with D perhaps matching TRBD1 (7 bases). The CDR3 has 17 residues. CDR1 and CDR2 (germline): MNHEY, SVGEGT. V dropped 0 bases and J dropped 3 bases, with 15 bases sitting between them. CDR3 nucleotide sequence: TGTGCCAGCAGTTACTCGGGGGCAGGGGGGATCTACAATGAGCAGTTCTTC. It translates to CASSYSGAGGIYNEQFF.

This clone was seen once. The J gene is TRBJ1-1, the V gene TRBV19, with D tentatively TRBD1 (5 bases). Germline V gives CDR1 LNHDA, CDR2 SQIVND (reference sequence). V dropped 4 bases and J dropped 4 bases, with 16 bases sitting between them. This CDR3 region has 15 residues. The CDR3 is CASSKGTAGSTEAFF. The DNA for the CDR3 is TGTGCCAGTAGTAAAGGGACCGCTGGGAGCACTGAAGCTTTCTTT.

The J gene is TRBJ2-7, the V gene TRBV3-1 (or the pseudogene TRBV3-2); D remains unclear. The CDR3 extends over 11 amino acids. The V end lost 1 base, the J end lost 6 bases, and 4 bases lay between the germline ends. CDR1 LGHDT and CDR2 YNNKEL come from the germline V gene (reference sequence). In DNA form, the CDR3 reads TGTGCCAGCAGCCAAGCTGCCGAGCAGTACTTC. Translating it yields CASSQAAEQYF.

The chain is built from TRBV7-8 and TRBJ1-2; 9 bases map to TRBD1. Germline V gives CDR1 SGHVS, CDR2 FQNEAQ. V gave up 3 bases and J gave up 4 bases; unmatched junction bases: 15. The CDR3 loop spans 18 amino acids. This CDR3 reads CASSFQPQGALFPYGYTF. Here the CDR3 DNA reads TGTGCCAGCAGCTTCCAGCCACAGGGGGCCCTCTTCCCCTATGGCTACACCTTC.

The chain combines TRBV11-2 with TRBJ1-1; TRBD1 is a possible D gene (6 bases). CDR1 SGHAT and CDR2 FQNNGV come from the germline V gene. CDR3 length: 17 residues. With 2 bases removed from V and 0 bases from J, the gap between germline ends came to 16 bases. The CDR3 loop reads CASSLLGAGVMNTEAFF. CDR3 DNA: TGTGCCAGCAGCTTATTGGGGGCAGGGGTCATGAACACTGAAGCTTTCTTT.

This clone was found a few times. The V gene is TRBV2, the J gene TRBJ2-2; D perhaps matches TRBD1 (6 bases). The germline V gene has CDR1 SNHLY and CDR2 FYNNEI. The CDR3 totals 13 residues. Deletions cut 5 bases from V and 6 bases from J, with 10 bases between. The CDR3 loop reads CASSQQGPGELFF. In nucleotides, the CDR3 is TGTGCCAGCAGTCAACAGGGTCCCGGGGAGCTGTTTTTT.

This clone was recorded only once. V is TRBV7-3 and J is TRBJ1-1; possibly TRBD1 for D (6 bases). V lost 4 bases to trimming and J lost 5 bases, with 11 bases between them. Germline V CDR1 and CDR2: SGHTA, FQGTGA. The CDR3 has 13 amino acids. This CDR3 is CASSSRGGTEAFF. DNA for the CDR3: TGTGCCAGCAGCTCCAGGGGAGGTACTGAAGCTTTCTTT. Full variable domain (rest looked up from reference TRBV7-3 and TRBJ1-1): GAGVSQTPSNKVTEKGKYVELRCDPISGHTALYWYRQSLGQGPEFLIYFQGTGAADDSGLPNDRFFAVRPEGSVSTLKIQRTERGDSAVYLCASSSRGGTEAFFGQGTRLTVV.

V usage is TRBV7-9 and J usage is TRBJ1-2, with D unresolved. This CDR3 region has 14 residues. Deletions cut 5 bases from V and 5 bases from J, with 15 bases between. Germline-derived CDR1 and CDR2 are SEHNR and FQNEAQ (reference sequence). As DNA, the CDR3 is TGTGCCAGCAGCCCCGTGGCGTCGGCGTATGGCTACACCTTC. Translated: CASSPVASAYGYTF. The whole variable domain, filled in from reference TRBV7-9 and TRBJ1-2, reads DTGVSQNPRHKITKRGQNVTFRCDPISEHNRLYWYRQTLGQGPEFLTYFQNEAQLEKSRLLSDRFSAERPKGSFSTLEIQRTEQGDSAMYLCASSPVASAYGYTFGSGTRLTVV.

The table lists this clone with a few counts. The chain combines TRBV6-2 or TRBV6-3 with TRBJ2-4; D uncertain. The germline V and J ends were trimmed by 6 bases and 1 base, with 13 bases remaining between them. Germline V lookup: CDR1 MNHEY, CDR2 SVGEGT. The CDR3 has 15 amino acids. CDR3 DNA: TGTGCCAGCAGCTCAACCGGGCGGGCCAAAAACATTCAGTACTTC. Translated, it gives CASSSTGRAKNIQYF.

This chain uses TRBV6-5 with TRBJ1-1; D is ambiguous. The germline CDR1 and CDR2 sequences are MNHEY and SVGAGI. V lost 0 bases, J lost 1 base, and 6 bases lay in between. This CDR3 has 14 residues. The CDR3 sequence: CASSYSPKNTEAFF. Here the CDR3 DNA reads TGTGCCAGCAGTTACTCTCCCAAGAACACTGAAGCTTTCTTT.

This clone was detected only a few times. The chain recombines TRBV3-1 (or the pseudogene TRBV3-2) with TRBJ1-2; a possible D gene is TRBD1 (6 bases). Trimming stripped 0 bases from V and 8 bases from J, with 13 bases between. Germline V gene lookup returns CDR1 LGHDT and CDR2 YNNKEL (reference sequence). The CDR3 loop spans 14 amino acids. The CDR3 coding sequence is TGTGCCAGCAGCCAAGAAGGACAGTCCTACGGCTACACCTTC. It codes for CASSQEGQSYGYTF.